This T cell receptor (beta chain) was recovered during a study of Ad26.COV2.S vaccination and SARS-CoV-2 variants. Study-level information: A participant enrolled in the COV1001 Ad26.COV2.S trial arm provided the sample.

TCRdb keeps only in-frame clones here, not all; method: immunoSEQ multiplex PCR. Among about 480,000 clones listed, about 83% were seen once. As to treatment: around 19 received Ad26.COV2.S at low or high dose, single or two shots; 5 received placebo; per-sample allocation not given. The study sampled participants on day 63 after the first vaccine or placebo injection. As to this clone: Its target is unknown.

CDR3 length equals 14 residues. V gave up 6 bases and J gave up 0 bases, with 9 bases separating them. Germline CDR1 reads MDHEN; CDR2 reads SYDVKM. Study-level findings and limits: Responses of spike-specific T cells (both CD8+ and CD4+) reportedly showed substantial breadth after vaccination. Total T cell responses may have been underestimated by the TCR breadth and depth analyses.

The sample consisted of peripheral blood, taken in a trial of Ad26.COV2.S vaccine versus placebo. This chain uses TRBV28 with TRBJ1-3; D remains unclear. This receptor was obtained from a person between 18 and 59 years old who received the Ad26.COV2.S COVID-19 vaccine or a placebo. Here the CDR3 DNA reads TGTGCCAGCAGCGGAGTCGACTCTGGAAACACCATATATTTT. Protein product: CASSGVDSGNTIYF.